The clone carrying this T cell receptor beta chain has more than one count but fewer than ten. Its specificity is unknown. The listed genes are named as in mouse. The CDR3 end is not reached by the read, which stops 4 residues before it; the germline J gene fills it in. RNA extraction was followed by reverse transcription into cDNA, which acted as the sequencing template. Assay used: immunoSEQ multiplex PCR; TCRdb lists only in-frame clones, some missing. Singletons are absent from the sample, which has 200,000 to 300,000 clones. Cells pooled from cutaneous lymph nodes were sorted on CD4, CD8alpha, NKG2D, NKG2ACE and other markers. This specimen belongs to a study of CD8+ T cells in alopecia areata. Notes on the study in general: Scalp sample data also include resident alphabeta T cells from normal skin. Across lesional scalp, and particularly alopecia totalis/universalis, clonality surpassed that of normal scalp.

The CDR3 covers 12 residues. The V gene's germline CDR1 is FNHDT and CDR2 SITEND (reference sequence). V was cut by 3 bases and J by 5 bases, with 6 bases left in between. This TCR derives from a C3H/HeJ mouse with alopecia areata. The MHC haplotype of this mouse line is H2-k. The chain has TRBV19 and TRBJ2-1; possible D gene TRBD1, 6 bases. The sequenced material came from CD4+ T cells sorted from a lymph node. CDR3: CASSKGDAEQFF. CDR3 DNA (partial): TGTGCCAGCAGTAAGGGGGATGCT.